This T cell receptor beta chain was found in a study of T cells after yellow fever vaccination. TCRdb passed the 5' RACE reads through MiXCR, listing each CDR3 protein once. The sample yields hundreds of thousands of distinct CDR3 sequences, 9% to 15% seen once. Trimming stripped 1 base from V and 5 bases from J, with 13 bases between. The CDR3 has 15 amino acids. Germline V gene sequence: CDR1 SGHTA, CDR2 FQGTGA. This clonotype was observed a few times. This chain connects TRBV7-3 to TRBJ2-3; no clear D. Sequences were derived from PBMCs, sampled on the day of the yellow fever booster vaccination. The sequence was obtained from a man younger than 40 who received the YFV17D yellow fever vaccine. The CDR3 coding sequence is TGTGCCAGCAGCTTAATGGGCGGACCAGAAGATACGCAGTATTTT. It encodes CASSLMGGPEDTQYF.